The 11 T cell receptor beta chains below all came from one sample that was sequenced in a study of cytomegalovirus exposure and HLA in healthy donors (dated by TCRdb to about 2017). The library was obtained by the immunoSEQ multiplex PCR assay. Drawn from immuneACCESS, this table holds only the in-frame rearrangements with V and J called that TCRdb kept. Clones are partly lost; checked studies trace under half to an unresolved V gene and leave the rest unexplained. This sample holds roughly 75,000 clones; approximately 95% were observed only once. The ten largest clones represent more than 2% of the sample. The sample was PBMCs. These receptors were collected from a woman under 30 in good health and CMV-seronegative.

J is TRBJ2-2 and V is TRBV2, with TRBD1 identical over 9 bases. Germline V gives CDR1 SNHLY, CDR2 FYNNEI. Trimming removed 3 bases from V and 2 bases from J; junction bases left unmatched: 10. The CDR3 runs 18 residues. The CDR3 is CASSDPPRDRDNTGELFF. For the CDR3, the DNA is TGTGCCAGCAGTGACCCGCCCCGGGACAGGGACAACACCGGGGAGCTGTTTTTT.

The rearrangement links TRBV5-8 to TRBJ1-5; a possible D gene is TRBD1 (5 bases). CDR3 size: 14 residues. V was pared by 0 bases and J by 4 bases, with 8 bases between. CDR1 SGHTS and CDR2 YDEGEE come from the germline V gene. CDR3 nucleotide sequence: TGTGCCAGCAGCTTGGCGGGGGGAAATCAGCCCCAGCATTTT. Its translation: CASSLAGGNQPQHF.

The chain employs TRBV25-1 and TRBJ1-2; 8 bases agree with TRBD1. The CDR3 covers 17 residues. Per the germline V gene, CDR1 is MGHDK and CDR2 is SYGVNS. The trim removed 0 bases at V and 2 bases at J, leaving 8 bases unmatched. The CDR3 loop is CASSEYIQRTGNYGYTF. CDR3 bases: TGTGCCAGCAGTGAATATATTCAGAGGACAGGGAACTATGGCTACACCTTC.

The chain carries TRBV18 and TRBJ1-5; the match to TRBD1 covers 8 bases. V lost 5 bases, J lost 8 bases, and 8 bases stayed unmatched. The CDR3 consists of 14 residues. Germline loops: CDR1 KGHSH, CDR2 LQKENI. This CDR3 is CASSTIGQGEPQHF. The CDR3 nucleotides read TGTGCCAGCTCAACAATTGGACAGGGAGAGCCCCAGCATTTT.

The chain employs TRBV30 and TRBJ1-6; no definite D call. The V end was cut by 4 bases, the J end by 0 bases, with 10 bases between. The CDR3 extends over 15 amino acids. Germline loops: CDR1 GTSNPN, CDR2 SVGIG (reference sequence). CDR3 in amino acids: CAWNLKSSYNSPLHF. CDR3 nucleotides: TGTGCCTGGAATCTTAAGAGCTCCTATAATTCACCCCTCCACTTT.

The J gene is TRBJ2-7, the V gene TRBV4-1; weak D call: TRBD2 (6 bases). CDR1 is MGHRA, CDR2 YSYEKL, per germline. The CDR3 contains 15 residues. V was shortened by 0 bases and J by 7 bases, with 16 bases between the two germline ends. The CDR3 loop reads CASSQDIGGAREQYF. CDR3 sequence (DNA): TGCGCCAGCAGCCAAGATATAGGAGGGGCGCGGGAGCAGTACTTC.

J is TRBJ2-1 and V is TRBV5-1, with 9 nucleotides matching TRBD2. Trimming removed 0 bases from V and 4 bases from J; junction bases left unmatched: 2. Germline V gene data show CDR1 as SGHRS and CDR2 as YFSETQ. This CDR3 is built from 15 residues. The CDR3 DNA follows: TGCGCCAGCAGCTTGGAACTAGCGGGTTACAATGAGCAGTTCTTC. Residues: CASSLELAGYNEQFF.

The chain couples TRBV7-9 to TRBJ2-7, with a possible D match to TRBD2 (5 bases). CDR3 length equals 17 residues. CDR1 and CDR2 from the germline V gene are SEHNR and FQNEAQ (reference sequence). V shed 2 bases and J shed 3 bases, with 20 bases lying between them. The CDR3 here is CASSLLMGGKGDYEQYF. The CDR3 region has the DNA TGTGCCAGCAGCTTACTGATGGGTGGTAAGGGAGACTACGAGCAGTACTTC. Full variable domain (missing parts from reference TRBV7-9 and TRBJ2-7): DTGVSQNPRHKITKRGQNVTFRCDPISEHNRLYWYRQTLGQGPEFLTYFQNEAQLEKSRLLSDRFSAERPKGSFSTLEIQRTEQGDSAMYLCASSLLMGGKGDYEQYFGPGTRLTVT.

This chain uses TRBV27 with TRBJ2-3, with TRBD2 matching over 11 bases. The CDR3 has 16 amino acids. Germline CDR1 and CDR2: MNHEY and SMNVEV (reference sequence). The ends lost 5 bases at V and 2 bases at J; junction bases unmatched: 6. The CDR3 region is CASSRIAGGSTDTQYF. DNA of the CDR3: TGTGCCAGCAGTCGGATAGCGGGGGGGTCCACAGATACGCAGTATTTT.

The chain combines TRBV2 with TRBJ2-7; 8 bases match TRBD2. The germline V gene encodes CDR1 SNHLY and CDR2 FYNNEI. V trimming: 6 bases; J trimming: 1 base; junction bases outside the gene matches: 8. The CDR3 length is 15 residues. The CDR3 reads CASSSGGGRSYEQYF. The CDR3 bases are TGTGCCAGCAGCTCCGGGGGCGGGAGGTCCTACGAGCAGTACTTC.

The CDR3 coding sequence is TGTGCCAGCAGACCTCTCACTAGCGGAGTCACAGATACGCAGTATTTT. Protein product: CASRPLTSGVTDTQYF. V usage is TRBV11-2 and J usage is TRBJ2-3; 8 bases line up with TRBD2. This CDR3 region has 16 residues. V shed 6 bases, J shed 2 bases, and the junction held 10 bases outside the gene matches. Germline V gene lookup returns CDR1 SGHAT and CDR2 FQNNGV.